This T cell receptor beta chain was captured in a study of cytomegalovirus exposure and HLA in healthy donors. The CDR3 spans 20 residues. V lost 1 base to trimming and J lost 5 bases, with 30 bases between them. CDR1 and CDR2 (germline): SGHRS, YFSETQ. The PCR ran on 60 Vbeta and 13 Jbeta primers. Profiled with immunoSEQ multiplex PCR; TCRdb holds only in-frame clones, not every one. The table records 140,000 to 150,000 clones, over 60% of them present only once. The chain links TRBV5-1 to TRBJ1-1; possibly TRBD1 for D (6 bases). The sequenced material came from PBMCs. The sequence derives from a woman aged 40 to 49 in good health and CMV-seronegative. CDR3 residues: CASSLLHRDTIRGKRTEAFF. CDR3 nucleotides: TGCGCCAGCAGCTTGTTGCACCGGGACACAATTCGGGGAAAACGTACTGAAGCTTTCTTT. The variable domain in full, completed from reference TRBV5-1 and TRBJ1-1, reads KAGVTQTPRYLIKTRGQQVTLSCSPISGHRSVSWYQQTPGQGLQFLFEYFSETQRNKGNFPGRFSGRQFSNSRSEMNVSTLELGDSALYLCASSLLHRDTIRGKRTEAFFGQGTRLTVV.